The 8 T cell receptor beta chains given below trace back to one sample, sequenced in a study of blood T cell repertoires in COVID-19. Assay: immunoSEQ multiplex PCR; the TCRdb copy retains only in-frame clones and omits some. Of about 480,000 clones in the sample, roughly 88% are singletons; the top ten hold over 1.5%. Sequenced input: PBMCs or T cells enriched from blood (not recorded which). The receptors derive from a middle-aged woman who had recovered from COVID-19.

The rearrangement links TRBV28 to TRBJ1-1, with D uncertain. The CDR3 is made up of 12 amino acids. Trimming removed 7 bases from V and 1 base from J, with 7 bases in between. Germline CDR1 reads MDHEN; CDR2 reads SYDVKM. The CDR3 loop is CASISWNTEAFF. Here the CDR3 DNA reads TGTGCCAGCATCTCGTGGAACACTGAAGCTTTCTTT.

The chain has TRBV6-1 and TRBJ1-1, with 7 bases matching TRBD1. The germline gives CDR1 MNHNS, CDR2 SASEGT. V lost 5 bases to trimming and J lost 4 bases; unmatched junction nucleotides: 7. The CDR3 has 14 amino acids. CDR3 sequence (DNA): TGTGCCAGCAGTCCCGGGACAGTCACCACTGAAGCTTTCTTT. Translation gives CASSPGTVTTEAFF.

This chain links TRBV6-2 or TRBV6-3 with TRBJ2-7, with TRBD2 matching over 8 bases. CDR1 is MNHEY, CDR2 SVGEGT, per germline. V shed 5 bases, J shed 6 bases, and the junction held 9 bases outside the gene matches. The CDR3 is made up of 14 amino acids. The CDR3 DNA is TGTGCCAGCAGTCTGCTAGCGGGTGTGGCCGAGCAGTACTTC. Translating gives CASSLLAGVAEQYF.

This clone appeared once. V usage is TRBV15 and J usage is TRBJ2-2; weak D call: TRBD1 (6 bases). Germline CDR1 and CDR2: LNHNV and YYDKDF (reference sequence). With 4 bases removed from V and 6 bases from J, the gap between germline ends came to 9 bases. This CDR3 contains 13 residues. CDR3 DNA: TGTGCCACCAGCATACAGGGTTCCGGGGAGCTGTTTTTT. As protein: CATSIQGSGELFF.

This clone was seen a handful of times. This chain links TRBV29-1 with TRBJ1-1, with TRBD1 matching over 9 bases. This CDR3 spans 13 amino acids. Germline CDR1 is SQVTM and CDR2 is ANQGSEA. Trimming took 3 bases from V and 4 from J; bases not matched to a gene: 3. CDR3 nucleotides: TGCAGCGTTGATGACAGGGGGGGCACTGAAGCTTTCTTT. Protein product: CSVDDRGGTEAFF.

The chain carries TRBV3-1 (or the pseudogene TRBV3-2) and TRBJ2-7, with 9 bases lining up with TRBD1. This CDR3 is built from 15 residues. The junction had 9 bases not matched to a gene; V was cut back by 4 bases and J by 5 bases. Germline CDR1 is LGHDT and CDR2 is YNNKEL (reference sequence). CDR3 nucleotides: TGTGCCAGCAGCCTCCGGGACAGGGAATCCCACGAGCAGTACTTC. Protein sequence: CASSLRDRESHEQYF.

The chain joins TRBV7-2 to TRBJ2-2; 10 nucleotides align to TRBD1. V lost 1 base and J lost 11; bases outside the gene matches: 7. Germline V gene sequence: CDR1 SGHTA, CDR2 FQGNSA. There are 15 residues in the CDR3. The CDR3 protein is CASSLVWDRGTELFF. Written as DNA, the CDR3 is TGTGCCAGCAGCTTAGTCTGGGACAGGGGCACCGAGCTGTTTTTT.

This CDR3 is CASSIDSEGQGAKSWIGNEQFF. CDR3 nucleotide sequence: TGTGCCAGTAGTATAGATAGCGAGGGACAGGGGGCGAAAAGTTGGATTGGGAATGAGCAGTTCTTC. The J gene is TRBJ2-1, the V gene TRBV19, with 12 bases identical to TRBD1. V lost 0 bases, J lost 7 bases, and 22 bases stayed unmatched. Germline CDR1 reads LNHDA; CDR2 reads SQIVND (reference sequence). The CDR3 length is 22 residues. Full variable domain (remainder filled in from reference TRBV19 and TRBJ2-1): DGGITQSPKYLFRKEGQNVTLSCEQNLNHDAMYWYRQDPGQGLRLIYYSQIVNDFQKGDIAEGYSVSREKKESFPLTVTSAQKNPTAFYLCASSIDSEGQGAKSWIGNEQFFGPGTRLTVL.